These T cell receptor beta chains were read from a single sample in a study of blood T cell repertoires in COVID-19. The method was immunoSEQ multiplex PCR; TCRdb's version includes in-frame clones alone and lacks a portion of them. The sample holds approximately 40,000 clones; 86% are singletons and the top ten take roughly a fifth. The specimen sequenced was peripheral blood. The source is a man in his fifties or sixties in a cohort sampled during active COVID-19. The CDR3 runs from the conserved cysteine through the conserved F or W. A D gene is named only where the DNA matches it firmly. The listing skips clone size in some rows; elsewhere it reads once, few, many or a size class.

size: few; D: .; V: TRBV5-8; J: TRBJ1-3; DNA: TGTGCCAGCAGCTTGGCCGACTCGATGGCTGGAAACACCATATATTTT; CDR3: CASSLADSMAGNTIYF
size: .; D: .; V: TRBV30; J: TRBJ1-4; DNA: TGTGCCTGGAAAAGGACGGGGAATGAAAAACTGTTTTTT; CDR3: CAWKRTGNEKLFF
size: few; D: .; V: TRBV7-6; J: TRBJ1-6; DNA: TGTGCCAGCAGCTTAGGGGTAGTCCGGGCGCGGGTTAATTCACCCCTCCACTTT; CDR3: CASSLGVVRARVNSPLHF
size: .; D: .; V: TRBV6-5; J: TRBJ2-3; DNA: TGTGCCATCACAACAGATACGCAGTATTTT; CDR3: CAITTDTQYF
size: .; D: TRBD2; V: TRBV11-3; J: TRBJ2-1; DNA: TGTGCCAGCAGAAATCGGGGGGGCCCGTACAATGAGCAGTTCTTC; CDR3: CASRNRGGPYNEQFF
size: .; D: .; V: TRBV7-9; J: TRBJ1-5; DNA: TGTGCCAGCAGCCCCCCAGGGGGCAATCAGCCCCAGCATTTT; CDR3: CASSPPGGNQPQHF
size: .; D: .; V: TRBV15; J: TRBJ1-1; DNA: TGTGCCACCAGCAGGACCCGAACTACCGAAGCTTTCTTT; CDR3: CATSRTRTTEAFF
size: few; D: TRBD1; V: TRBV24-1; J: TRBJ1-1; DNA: TGTGCCACCAGTGATCGAGATGGGACAGGTGAAGCTTTCTTT; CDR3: CATSDRDGTGEAFF
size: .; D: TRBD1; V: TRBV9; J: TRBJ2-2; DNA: TGTGCCAGCAGTGAAGACAGGGGGAACACCGGGGAGCTGTTTTTT; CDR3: CASSEDRGNTGELFF
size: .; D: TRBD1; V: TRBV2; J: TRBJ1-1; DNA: TGTGCCAGCAGTGTGGGGAGACAGGGAGCGAACACTGAAGCTTTCTTT; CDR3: CASSVGRQGANTEAFF
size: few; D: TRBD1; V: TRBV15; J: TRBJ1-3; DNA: TGTGCCACCAGGAGGGACAGATCTCTTGGAAACACCATATATTTT; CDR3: CATRRDRSLGNTIYF
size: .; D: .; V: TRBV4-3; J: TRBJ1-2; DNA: TGCGCCAGCAGCCAAGAAAACAGGGTCAGTTACTATGGCTACACCTTC; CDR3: CASSQENRVSYYGYTF
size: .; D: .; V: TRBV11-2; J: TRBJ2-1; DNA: TGTGCCAGCAGCTTAGCAGGGGCCGATGAGCAGTTCTTC; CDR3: CASSLAGADEQFF
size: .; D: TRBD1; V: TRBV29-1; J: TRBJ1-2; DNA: TGCAGCGTGGGACAGGGGTCCAACTATGGCTACACCTTC; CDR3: CSVGQGSNYGYTF
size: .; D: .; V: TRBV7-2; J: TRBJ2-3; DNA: TGTGCCAGCAGCTTAGTTTCCCAGGTGGGCACAGATACGCAGTATTTT; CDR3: CASSLVSQVGTDTQYF
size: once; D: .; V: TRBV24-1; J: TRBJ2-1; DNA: TGTGCCACCAGTGATTCGGACTCCTTCTCCTACAATGAGCAGTTCTTC; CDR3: CATSDSDSFSYNEQFF
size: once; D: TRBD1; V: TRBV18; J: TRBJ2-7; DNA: TGTGCCAGCTCACCACCGGACAGGCCAGCCGACGAGCAGTACTTC; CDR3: CASSPPDRPADEQYF
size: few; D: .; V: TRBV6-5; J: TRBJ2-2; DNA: TGTGCCAGCAGTTACCACAGGACCGGGGAGCTGTTTTTT; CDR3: CASSYHRTGELFF
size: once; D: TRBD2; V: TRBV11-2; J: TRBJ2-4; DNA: TGTGCCAGCAGCTTACTTGGACTAGCGGGAGGGAAAAACATTCAGTACTTC; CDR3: CASSLLGLAGGKNIQYF
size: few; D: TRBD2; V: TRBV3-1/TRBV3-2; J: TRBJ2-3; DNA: TGTGCCAGCAGCCCCGGGACTAGCGGGGGCCTGAAAGGTCCAGATACGCAGTATTTT; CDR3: CASSPGTSGGLKGPDTQYF
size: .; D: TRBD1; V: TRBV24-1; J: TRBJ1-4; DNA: TGTGCCACCAGTGATCGGGACAGGGGCCGGGAAAAACTGTTTTTT; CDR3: CATSDRDRGREKLFF
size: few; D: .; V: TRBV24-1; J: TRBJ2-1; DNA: TGTGCCACCAGGGACAGCTCCTACAATGAGCAGTTCTTC; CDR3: CATRDSSYNEQFF
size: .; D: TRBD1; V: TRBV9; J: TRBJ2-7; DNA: TGTGCCAGCAGCGTAAGGGGGCGAGACGAGCAGTACTTC; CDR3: CASSVRGRDEQYF
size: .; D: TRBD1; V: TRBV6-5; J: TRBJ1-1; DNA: TGTGCCAGCAGTTACCCACCGGGACAGAAATTT; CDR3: CASSYPPGQKF
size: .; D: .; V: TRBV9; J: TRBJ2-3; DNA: TGTGCCAGCAGCCAGAGTAGGACTTCGTTCACAGATACGCAGTATTTT; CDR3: CASSQSRTSFTDTQYF
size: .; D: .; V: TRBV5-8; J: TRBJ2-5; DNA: TGTGCCAGCAGCTTGGGATCAGCGTTCGGGATGGAGACCCAGTACTTC; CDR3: CASSLGSAFGMETQYF
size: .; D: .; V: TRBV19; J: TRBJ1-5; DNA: TGTGCCAGTAGTACCCCCCAGGGTAGCAATCAGCCCCAGCATTTT; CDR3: CASSTPQGSNQPQHF
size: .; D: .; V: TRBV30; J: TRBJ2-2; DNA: TGTGCCTGGAGTGGGCCCGGGGAGCTGTTTTTT; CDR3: CAWSGPGELFF
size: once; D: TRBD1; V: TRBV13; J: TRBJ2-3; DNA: TGTGCCAGCAGCCTCGGACAGGGGAGCACAGATACGCAGTATTTT; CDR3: CASSLGQGSTDTQYF
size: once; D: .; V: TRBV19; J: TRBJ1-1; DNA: TGTGCCAGTAGTATCCTCCCCCGCGGACAGAAAACTAACACTGAAGCTTTCTTT; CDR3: CASSILPRGQKTNTEAFF
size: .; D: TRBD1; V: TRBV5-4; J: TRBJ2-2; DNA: TGTGCCAGCCTGGGACAGTACACCGGGGAGCTGTTTTTT; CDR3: CASLGQYTGELFF
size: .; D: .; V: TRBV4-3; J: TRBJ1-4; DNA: TGCGCCAGCAGCCAATCGGCAGGGGTTAATGAAAAACTGTTTTTT; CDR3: CASSQSAGVNEKLFF
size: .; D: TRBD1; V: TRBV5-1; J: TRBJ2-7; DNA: TGCGCCAGCAGCTTGGACAGGGGACGCTACGAGCAGTACTTC; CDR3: CASSLDRGRYEQYF